Listed below are T cell receptor beta chains from one sample, sequenced in a study of blood T cell repertoires in COVID-19. Measured with immunoSEQ multiplex PCR; TCRdb has only the in-frame clones, and not every one. The profile shows more than 200,000 clones, 70% to 90% of them singletons. The sequenced sample consisted of peripheral blood. All receptors come from a man aged 25 to 45 with active or convalescent COVID-19. Each CDR3 is given with its conserved first and last residue. The D gene is left open where the match is weak. Only some rows state a clone size, as once, few, many or a class for expanded clones.

clone_size	cdr3_length	v_call	d_call	j_call	cdr3_nt	cdr3_aa
-	15	TRBV2	TRBD1	TRBJ1-2	TGTGCCAGCAGGGACTTGACAGGGTCGCAACGAGGCTACACCTTC	CASRDLTGSQRGYTF
few	15	TRBV7-2	TRBD1	TRBJ2-7	TGTGCCAGCAGCTTTCCGGGACAGGGGGCTTACGAGCAGTACTTC	CASSFPGQGAYEQYF
-	15	TRBV7-7	TRBD1	TRBJ2-7	TGTGCCAGCAGCTTAGGGCCGGGACAGCGATACGAGCAGTACTTC	CASSLGPGQRYEQYF
-	13	TRBV12-3/TRBV12-4	-	TRBJ1-2	TGTGCCAGCAGGCCTAACGAGGGATATGGCTACACCTTC	CASRPNEGYGYTF
-	12	TRBV29-1	-	TRBJ1-5	TGCAGCGTTTCCTCCCAGGGCCAACCCCAGCATTTT	CSVSSQGQPQHF
-	14	TRBV27	-	TRBJ2-1	TGTGCCAGCAGTCCAGACTACTCCTACAATGAGCAGTTCTTC	CASSPDYSYNEQFF
-	15	TRBV5-1	TRBD1	TRBJ1-2	TGCGCCAGCAGCGCCACAGGGGGCGCTTTTTATGGCTACACCTTC	CASSATGGAFYGYTF
-	13	TRBV28	TRBD1	TRBJ1-5	TGTGCCAGCAGTTTCAGGGGGCGTCAGCCCCAGCATTTT	CASSFRGRQPQHF
-	15	TRBV7-9	TRBD1	TRBJ1-2	TGTGCCAGCAGACAGGACAGGGGGAAGTACTATGGCTACACCTTC	CASRQDRGKYYGYTF
-	17	TRBV3-1/TRBV3-2	-	TRBJ2-2	TGTGCCAGCAGCCAAGTGTACAGGGCGGGGAACACCGGGGAGCTGTTTTTT	CASSQVYRAGNTGELFF
-	15	TRBV5-1	-	TRBJ2-3	TGCGCCAGCAGCTTGCATGGACTCGGCACAGATACGCAGTATTTT	CASSLHGLGTDTQYF
-	13	TRBV29-1	TRBD1	TRBJ2-5	TGCAGCGGCCGGGACAGGGGTTTGGAGACCCAGTACTTC	CSGRDRGLETQYF
-	18	TRBV3-1/TRBV3-2	-	TRBJ1-4	TGTGCCAGCAGCCAAGATGGTGGCCCCGCGGGATTTAATGAAAAACTGTTTTTT	CASSQDGGPAGFNEKLFF
-	14	TRBV6-5	TRBD1	TRBJ2-2	TGTGCCAGCACGGGACAGGGTAACACCGGGGAGCTGTTTTTT	CASTGQGNTGELFF
-	13	TRBV28	-	TRBJ1-1	TGTGCCAGCAGTCCCCCGGGATTCACTGAAGCTTTCTTT	CASSPPGFTEAFF
few	14	TRBV9	-	TRBJ2-7	TGTGCCAGCAGCGTAGTCGGGAATTCCTACGAGCAGTACTTC	CASSVVGNSYEQYF
once	15	TRBV9	-	TRBJ1-3	TGTGCCAGCAGCGAACAGGGCCACTCTGGAAACACCATATATTTT	CASSEQGHSGNTIYF
-	15	TRBV7-8	-	TRBJ1-1	TGTGCCAGCAGCTTAGAGGCCGGAGTGAGCACTGAAGCTTTCTTT	CASSLEAGVSTEAFF
-	16	TRBV7-6	TRBD2	TRBJ2-7	TGTGCCAGCAGCTCAATAGCGGGGGGTCCCTCCTACGAGCAGTACTTC	CASSSIAGGPSYEQYF
-	13	TRBV19	TRBD1	TRBJ1-1	TGTGCCAGTAGTAACAGGGGTCTATCTGAAGCTTTCTTT	CASSNRGLSEAFF
-	15	TRBV6-2/TRBV6-3	TRBD1	TRBJ2-5	TGTGCCAGCAGCTCGGGACAGGAGCCCCTAGAGACCCAGTACTTC	CASSSGQEPLETQYF
-	13	TRBV19	-	TRBJ2-7	TGTGCCAGTAGTATAGACAAGAACTCCAAGCAGTACTTC	CASSIDKNSKQYF
once	14	TRBV11-3	-	TRBJ2-3	TGTGCCAGCAGCTCATACGGAGGGTCAGATACGCAGTATTTT	CASSSYGGSDTQYF